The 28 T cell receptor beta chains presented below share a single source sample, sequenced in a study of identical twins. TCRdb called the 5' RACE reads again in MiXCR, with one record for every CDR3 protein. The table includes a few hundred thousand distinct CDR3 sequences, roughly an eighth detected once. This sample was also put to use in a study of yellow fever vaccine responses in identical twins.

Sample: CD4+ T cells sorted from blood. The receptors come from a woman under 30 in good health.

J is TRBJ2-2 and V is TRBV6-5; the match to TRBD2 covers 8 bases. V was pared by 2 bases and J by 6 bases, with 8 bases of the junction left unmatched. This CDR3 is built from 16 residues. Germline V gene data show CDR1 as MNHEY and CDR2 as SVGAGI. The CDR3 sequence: CASSYPGLAGPGELFF. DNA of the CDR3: TGTGCCAGCAGTTACCCAGGACTAGCAGGGCCCGGGGAGCTGTTTTTT.

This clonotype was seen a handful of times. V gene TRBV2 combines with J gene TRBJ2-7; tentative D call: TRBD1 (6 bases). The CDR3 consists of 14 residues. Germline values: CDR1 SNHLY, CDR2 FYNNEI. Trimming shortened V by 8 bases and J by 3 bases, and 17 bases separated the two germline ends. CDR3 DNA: TGTGCCAGCTCGCCGGACAGTAAGGGCTACGAGCAGTACTTC. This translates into CASSPDSKGYEQYF.

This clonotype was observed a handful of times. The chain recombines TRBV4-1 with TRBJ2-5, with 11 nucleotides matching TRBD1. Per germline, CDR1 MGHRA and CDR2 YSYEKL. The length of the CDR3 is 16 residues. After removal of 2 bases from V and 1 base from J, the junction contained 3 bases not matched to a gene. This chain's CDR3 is CASSQTGTGGQETQYF. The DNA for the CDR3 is TGCGCCAGCAGCCAAACCGGGACAGGGGGCCAAGAGACCCAGTACTTC.

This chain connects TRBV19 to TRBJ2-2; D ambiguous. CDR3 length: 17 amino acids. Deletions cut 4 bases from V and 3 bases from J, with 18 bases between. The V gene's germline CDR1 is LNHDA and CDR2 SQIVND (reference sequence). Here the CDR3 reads CASSRSSGYEDTGELFF. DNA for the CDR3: TGTGCCAGTAGTAGATCCAGTGGTTATGAGGACACCGGGGAGCTGTTTTTT.

The CDR3 protein is CASSLSGTGPTYEQYF. The CDR3 nucleotides are TGTGCCAGCAGCTTAAGTGGAACGGGACCTACCTACGAGCAGTACTTC. V and J are TRBV7-8 and TRBJ2-7, with D perhaps given as TRBD1 or TRBD2 (5 bases each). V dropped 2 bases and J dropped 2 bases, with 16 bases sitting between them. Germline V gene sequence: CDR1 SGHVS, CDR2 FQNEAQ. The CDR3 has 16 residues.

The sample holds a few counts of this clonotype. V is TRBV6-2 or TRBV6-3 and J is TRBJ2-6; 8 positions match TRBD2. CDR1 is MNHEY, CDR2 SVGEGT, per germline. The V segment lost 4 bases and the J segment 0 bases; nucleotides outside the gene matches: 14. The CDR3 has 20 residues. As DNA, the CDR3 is TGTGCCAGCAGTTCCACCGAGGTAGCGGGATCCTACTCTGGGGCCAACGTCCTGACTTTC. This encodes CASSSTEVAGSYSGANVLTF.

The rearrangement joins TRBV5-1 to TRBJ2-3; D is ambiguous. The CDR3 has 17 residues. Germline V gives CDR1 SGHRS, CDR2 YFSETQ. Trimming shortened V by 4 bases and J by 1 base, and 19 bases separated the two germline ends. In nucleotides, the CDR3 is TGCGCCAGCAGCCCTGGAGTAGGTGTCTCTGGCACAGATACGCAGTATTTT. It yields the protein CASSPGVGVSGTDTQYF.

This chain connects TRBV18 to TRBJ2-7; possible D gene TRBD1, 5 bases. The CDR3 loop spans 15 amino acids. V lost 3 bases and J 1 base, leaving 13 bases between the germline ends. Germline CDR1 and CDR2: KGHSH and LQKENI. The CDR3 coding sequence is TGTGCCAGCTCACCGTTGCAGGGCGAATCCTACGAGCAGTACTTC. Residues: CASSPLQGESYEQYF.

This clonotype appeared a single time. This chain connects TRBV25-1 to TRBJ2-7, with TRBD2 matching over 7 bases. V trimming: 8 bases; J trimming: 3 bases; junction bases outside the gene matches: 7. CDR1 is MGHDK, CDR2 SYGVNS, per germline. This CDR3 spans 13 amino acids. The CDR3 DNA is TGTGCCAGCGGCGCTAGCGGACTCTACGAGCAGTACTTC. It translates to CASGASGLYEQYF.

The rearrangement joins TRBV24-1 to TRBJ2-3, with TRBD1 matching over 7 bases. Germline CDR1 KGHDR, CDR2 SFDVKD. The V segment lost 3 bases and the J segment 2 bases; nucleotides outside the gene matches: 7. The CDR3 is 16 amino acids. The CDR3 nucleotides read TGTGCCACCAGTGATCCGACAGGGATCTACACAGATACGCAGTATTTT. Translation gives CATSDPTGIYTDTQYF.

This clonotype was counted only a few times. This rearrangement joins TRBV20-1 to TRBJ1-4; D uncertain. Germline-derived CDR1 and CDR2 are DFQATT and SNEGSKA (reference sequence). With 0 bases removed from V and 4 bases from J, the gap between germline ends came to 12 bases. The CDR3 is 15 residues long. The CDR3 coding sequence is TGCAGTGCTAGAGATCCTAGGAGGTATAATGAAAAACTGTTTTTT. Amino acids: CSARDPRRYNEKLFF.

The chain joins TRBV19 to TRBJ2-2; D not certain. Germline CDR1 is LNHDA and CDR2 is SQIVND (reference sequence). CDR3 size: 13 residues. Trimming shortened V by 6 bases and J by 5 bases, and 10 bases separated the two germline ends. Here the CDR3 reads CASSPARTGELFF. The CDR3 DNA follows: TGTGCCAGTAGCCCCGCAAGGACCGGGGAGCTGTTTTTT.

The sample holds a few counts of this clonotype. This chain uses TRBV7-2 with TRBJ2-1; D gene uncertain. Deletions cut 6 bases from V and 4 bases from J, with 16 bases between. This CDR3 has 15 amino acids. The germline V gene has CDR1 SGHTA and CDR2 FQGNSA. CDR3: CASRYSPGQYNEQFF. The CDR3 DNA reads TGTGCCAGCAGGTACTCGCCGGGTCAGTACAATGAGCAGTTCTTC.

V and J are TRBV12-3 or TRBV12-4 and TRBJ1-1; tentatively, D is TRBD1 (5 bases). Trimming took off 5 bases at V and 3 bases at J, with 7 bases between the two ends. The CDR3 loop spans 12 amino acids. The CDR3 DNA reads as TGTGCCAGCAGTAGCAGGGACACTGAAGCTTTCTTT. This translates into CASSSRDTEAFF.

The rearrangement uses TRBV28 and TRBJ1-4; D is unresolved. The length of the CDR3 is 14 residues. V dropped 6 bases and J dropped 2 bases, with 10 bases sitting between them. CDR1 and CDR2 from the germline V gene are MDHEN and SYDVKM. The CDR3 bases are TGTGCCAGCAGGGTACAGTCGACTAATGAAAAACTGTTTTTT. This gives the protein CASRVQSTNEKLFF.

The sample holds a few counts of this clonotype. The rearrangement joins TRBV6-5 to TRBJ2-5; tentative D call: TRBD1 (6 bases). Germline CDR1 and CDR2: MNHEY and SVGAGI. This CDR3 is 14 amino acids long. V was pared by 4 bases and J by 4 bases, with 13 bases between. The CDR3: CASSSADSLETQYF. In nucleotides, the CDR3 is TGTGCCAGCAGTTCCGCGGACAGCCTAGAGACCCAGTACTTC.

Here the CDR3 reads CASKNSGGVQETQYF. DNA of the CDR3: TGTGCCAGCAAAAATAGCGGGGGGGTACAAGAGACCCAGTACTTC. J is TRBJ2-5 and V is TRBV6-1; 11 bases are a match to TRBD2. Germline V gene lookup returns CDR1 MNHNS and CDR2 SASEGT. The CDR3 is made up of 15 amino acids. The V and J ends lost 7 bases and 2 bases, in that order; junction bases with no gene match: 6.

The CDR3 loop is CSAGTGQVHMNTEAFF. The CDR3 bases are TGCAGCGCCGGGACAGGGCAGGTTCACATGAACACTGAAGCTTTCTTT. The chain is built from TRBV29-1 and TRBJ1-1; TRBD1 matches at 9 bases. The V gene's germline CDR1 is SQVTM and CDR2 ANQGSEA. The trim removed 7 bases at V and 0 bases at J, leaving 12 bases unmatched. CDR3 size: 16 residues.

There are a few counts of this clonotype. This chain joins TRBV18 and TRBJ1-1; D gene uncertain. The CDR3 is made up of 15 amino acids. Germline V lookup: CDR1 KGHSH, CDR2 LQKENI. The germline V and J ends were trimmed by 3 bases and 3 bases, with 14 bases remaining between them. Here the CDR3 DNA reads TGTGCCAGCTCACCTTCCCCCCTGCCCTACACTGAAGCTTTCTTT. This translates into CASSPSPLPYTEAFF.

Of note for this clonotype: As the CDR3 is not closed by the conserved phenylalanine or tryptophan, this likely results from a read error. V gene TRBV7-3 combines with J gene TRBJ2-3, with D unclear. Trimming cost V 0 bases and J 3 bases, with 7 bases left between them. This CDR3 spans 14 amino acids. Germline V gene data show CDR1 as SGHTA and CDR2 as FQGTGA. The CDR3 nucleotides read TGTGCCAGCAGCTTAACATTCAGTACAGATACGCAGTATTCT. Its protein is CASSLTFSTDTQYS.

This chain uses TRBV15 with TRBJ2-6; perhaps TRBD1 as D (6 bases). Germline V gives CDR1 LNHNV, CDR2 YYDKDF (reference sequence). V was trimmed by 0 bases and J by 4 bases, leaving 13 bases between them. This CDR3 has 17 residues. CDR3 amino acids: CATSRDHRAQGANVLTF. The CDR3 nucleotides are TGTGCCACCAGCAGAGATCACAGGGCGCAGGGGGCCAACGTCCTGACTTTC.

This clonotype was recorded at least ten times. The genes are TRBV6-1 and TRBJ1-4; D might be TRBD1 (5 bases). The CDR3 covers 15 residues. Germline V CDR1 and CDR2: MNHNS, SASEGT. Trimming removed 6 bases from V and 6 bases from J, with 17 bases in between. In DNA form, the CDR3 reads TGTGCCAGCAGGGCGCTCGACAGCTTATATGAAAAACTGTTTTTT. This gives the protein CASRALDSLYEKLFF.

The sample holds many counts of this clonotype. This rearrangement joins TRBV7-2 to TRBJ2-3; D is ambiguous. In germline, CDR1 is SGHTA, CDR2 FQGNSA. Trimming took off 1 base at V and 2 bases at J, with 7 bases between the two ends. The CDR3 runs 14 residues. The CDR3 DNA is TGTGCCAGCAGCTTAGAGCCCTTCACAGATACGCAGTATTTT. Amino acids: CASSLEPFTDTQYF.

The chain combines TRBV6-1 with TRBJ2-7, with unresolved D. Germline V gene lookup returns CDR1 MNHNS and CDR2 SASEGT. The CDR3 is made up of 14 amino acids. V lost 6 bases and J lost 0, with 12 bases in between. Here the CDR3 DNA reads TGTGCCAGCAGGCAGACTCCCTCCTCCTACGAGCAGTACTTC. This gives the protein CASRQTPSSYEQYF.

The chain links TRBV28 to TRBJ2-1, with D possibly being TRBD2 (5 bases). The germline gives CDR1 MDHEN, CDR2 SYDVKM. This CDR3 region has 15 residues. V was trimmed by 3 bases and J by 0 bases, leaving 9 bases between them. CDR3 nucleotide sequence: TGTGCCAGCAGTTTTCTAGGGAGCTCCTACAATGAGCAGTTCTTC. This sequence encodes CASSFLGSSYNEQFF.

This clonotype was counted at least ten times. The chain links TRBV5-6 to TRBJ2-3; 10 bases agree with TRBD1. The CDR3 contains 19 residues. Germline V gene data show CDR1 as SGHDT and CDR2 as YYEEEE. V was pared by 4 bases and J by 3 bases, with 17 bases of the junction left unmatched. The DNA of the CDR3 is TGTGCCAGCAGCAAGCAAGACAGGGGGCCCCGCGAAGGGACAGATACGCAGTATTTT. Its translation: CASSKQDRGPREGTDTQYF.

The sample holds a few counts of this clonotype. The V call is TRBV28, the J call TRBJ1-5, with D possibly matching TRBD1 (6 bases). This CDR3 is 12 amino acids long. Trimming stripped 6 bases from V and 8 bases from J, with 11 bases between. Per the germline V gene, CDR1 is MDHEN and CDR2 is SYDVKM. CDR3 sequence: CASRAQGEPQHF. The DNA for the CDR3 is TGTGCCAGCAGAGCACAGGGCGAGCCCCAGCATTTT. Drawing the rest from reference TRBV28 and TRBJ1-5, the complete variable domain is DVKVTQSSRYLVKRTGEKVFLECVQDMDHENMFWYRQDPGLGLRLIYFSYDVKMKEKGDIPEGYSVSREKKERFSLILESASTNQTSMYLCASRAQGEPQHFGDGTRLSIL.

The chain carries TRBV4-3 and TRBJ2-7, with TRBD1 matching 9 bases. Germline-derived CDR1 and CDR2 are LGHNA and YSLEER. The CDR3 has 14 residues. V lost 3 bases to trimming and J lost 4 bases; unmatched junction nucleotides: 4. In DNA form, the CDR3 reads TGCGCCAGCAGCCAGAGGGGACAGGGTTACGAGCAGTACTTC. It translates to CASSQRGQGYEQYF.